These T cell receptor beta chains were read from a single sample in a study of blood T cell repertoires in COVID-19. TCRdb's table, derived via immunoSEQ multiplex PCR, lists solely in-frame clones and lacks some. This sample carries hundreds of thousands of clones, around 89% of them seen once, and the ten largest clones take roughly a tenth. Sequencing was done on a sample of PBMCs or T cells enriched from blood (not recorded which). The receptors were gathered from a woman aged 40-49 years who had recovered from COVID-19. The CDR3 runs from the conserved cysteine through the conserved F or W. D genes are given only for firm matches. Clone size is shown for a subset of rows, as once, few, many or a class of expanded clone.

>TRBJ1-2|TRBV27|NA|few
CASSPDRFRSYGYTF
TGTGCCAGCAGTCCCGACAGGTTCAGATCTTATGGCTACACCTTC
>TRBJ2-1|TRBV7-6|TRBD2|NA
CASSLDGSGGPGQFF
TGTGCCAGCAGCTTAGATGGGAGCGGGGGACCGGGGCAGTTCTTC
>TRBJ2-3|TRBV3-1/TRBV3-2|TRBD2|NA
CASSQDILAGNTQYF
TGTGCCAGCAGCCAAGATATTTTAGCGGGTAATACGCAGTATTTT
>TRBJ2-1|TRBV10-3|TRBD2|NA
CAISESGTGGSGEQFF
TGTGCCATCAGTGAGTCGGGAACGGGAGGTTCTGGTGAGCAGTTCTTC
>TRBJ1-5|TRBV19|TRBD1|once
CASRTGNQPQHF
TGTGCCAGCCGGACAGGGAATCAGCCCCAGCATTTT
>TRBJ2-2|TRBV15|NA|NA
CATSRGVVGELFF
TGTGCCACCAGCAGAGGAGTGGTCGGGGAGCTGTTTTTT
>TRBJ2-5|TRBV27|TRBD2|NA
CASSLIAGGQETQYF
TGTGCCAGCAGTTTAATAGCGGGGGGTCAAGAGACCCAGTACTTC
>TRBJ2-7|TRBV2|NA|NA
CASTEPPSYEQYF
TGTGCCAGCACGGAGCCTCCTTCCTACGAGCAGTACTTC
>TRBJ2-1|TRBV4-1|TRBD1|NA
CASSQESEGGAYNEQFF
TGCGCCAGCAGCCAAGAATCGGAAGGGGGCGCCTACAATGAGCAGTTCTTC
>TRBJ1-1|TRBV27|NA|NA
CASRPYSNTEAFF
TGTGCCAGCAGACCCTACTCGAACACTGAAGCTTTCTTT
>TRBJ1-1|TRBV9|NA|NA
CASSLQGSGFEAFF
TGTGCCAGCAGCCTTCAAGGGAGCGGATTTGAAGCTTTCTTT
>TRBJ1-1|TRBV11-2|NA|NA
CASSFMNTEAFF
TGTGCCAGCAGCTTTATGAACACTGAAGCTTTCTTT
>TRBJ1-5|TRBV18|NA|NA
CASSEYGGSNQPQHF
TGTGCCAGCTCCGAGTACGGGGGGAGCAATCAGCCCCAGCATTTT
>TRBJ2-3|TRBV24-1|NA|NA
CATSEDSPDTQYF
TGTGCCACCAGTGAGGACAGTCCAGATACGCAGTATTTT
>TRBJ2-5|TRBV24-1|NA|NA
CATSDTRDSQETQYF
TGTGCCACCAGTGATACGCGGGATTCGCAAGAGACCCAGTACTTC
>TRBJ1-2|TRBV18|NA|NA
CASSPSELHYGYTF
TGTGCCAGCTCACCGTCGGAGCTACACTATGGCTACACCTTC
>TRBJ1-4|TRBV5-4|NA|NA
CASSPGRTNEKLFF
TGTGCCAGCAGCCCGGGAAGAACTAATGAAAAACTGTTTTTT
>TRBJ2-1|TRBV2|TRBD2|NA
CASGLAEGSEQFF
TGTGCCAGCGGGCTAGCGGAAGGGAGTGAGCAGTTCTTC
>TRBJ2-7|TRBV9|TRBD1|NA
CASSSRTGGIYEQYF
TGTGCCAGCAGCTCCCGGACAGGGGGCATCTACGAGCAGTACTTC
>TRBJ2-7|TRBV6-5|NA|NA
CASSYPGSSYEQYF
TGTGCCAGCAGTTACCCCGGGAGCTCCTACGAGCAGTACTTC
>TRBJ2-1|TRBV7-2|NA|NA
CASSLVGQPSSYNEQFF
TGTGCCAGCAGCTTAGTTGGCCAGCCTAGCTCCTACAATGAGCAGTTCTTC
>TRBJ2-3|TRBV13|TRBD2|NA
CASSSTERERTDTQYF
TGTGCCAGCAGCTCAACCGAGCGGGAGCGCACAGATACGCAGTATTTT
>TRBJ2-3|TRBV5-4|TRBD2|NA
CASSLRTLAGPGDTQYF
TGTGCCAGCAGCTTGCGGACCTTAGCGGGGCCCGGAGATACGCAGTATTTT
>TRBJ1-2|TRBV28|NA|NA
CASSLYRAGYTF
TGTGCCAGCAGTTTATACAGGGCCGGCTACACCTTC
>TRBJ2-5|TRBV6-4|TRBD1|once
CASPRKGAIRETQYF
TGTGCCAGCCCGAGGAAGGGGGCGATACGAGAGACCCAGTACTTC
>TRBJ2-7|TRBV25-1|TRBD2|NA
CASTSGGVTYEQYF
TGTGCCAGCACCTCCGGGGGGGTGACGTACGAGCAGTACTTC
>TRBJ2-3|TRBV9|TRBD2|NA
CASSASGRALSDTQYF
TGTGCCAGCAGCGCCAGCGGGAGGGCCTTATCAGATACGCAGTATTTT
>TRBJ2-3|TRBV20-1|NA|NA
CSAPAGDTQYF
TGCAGTGCTCCCGCGGGGGATACGCAGTATTTT
>TRBJ1-3|TRBV5-1|TRBD1|NA
CASSIGTGGFGNTIYF
TGCGCCAGCAGCATCGGGACAGGGGGCTTTGGAAACACCATATATTTT
>TRBJ1-1|TRBV9|NA|few
CASSGPRENTEAFF
TGTGCCAGCAGCGGCCCCAGGGAGAACACTGAAGCTTTCTTT
>TRBJ2-7|TRBV18|NA|NA
CASSPDLYIGEQYF
TGTGCCAGCTCACCGGACTTATACATAGGAGAGCAGTACTTC
>TRBJ2-7|TRBV3-1/TRBV3-2|TRBD2|NA
CASSPSPGGRGEQYF
TGTGCCAGCAGCCCAAGCCCCGGCGGGAGGGGAGAGCAGTACTTC
>TRBJ1-5|TRBV7-8|TRBD1|NA
CASSPRTGVYQPQHF
TGTGCCAGCAGCCCTCGGACAGGGGTCTATCAGCCCCAGCATTTT
>TRBJ1-1|TRBV10-3|TRBD1|NA
CAISESDRGAFF
TGTGCCATCAGTGAGTCCGACAGGGGGGCTTTCTTT
>TRBJ2-7|TRBV9|TRBD2|once
CASSVGLAGPPYEQYF
TGTGCCAGCAGCGTTGGACTAGCGGGGCCCCCCTACGAGCAGTACTTC
>TRBJ2-7|TRBV21-1|NA|NA
CASSVTGSYEQYF
TGTGCCAGCAGCGTAACAGGGTCCTACGAGCAGTACTTC
>TRBJ2-3|TRBV6-4|NA|NA
CASSLTPWDTQYF
TGTGCCAGCAGCCTAACCCCTTGGGATACGCAGTATTTT
>TRBJ1-3|TRBV15|NA|NA
CATSRDAGVGNTIYF
TGTGCCACCAGCAGAGACGCCGGGGTTGGAAACACCATATATTTT
>TRBJ2-7|TRBV7-3|TRBD1|NA
CASRDSGQQEQYF
TGTGCCAGCAGGGATTCGGGACAGCAGGAGCAGTACTTC
>TRBJ2-6|TRBV18|NA|once
CASSPGAGPVGANVLTF
TGTGCCAGCTCACCCGGTGCAGGTCCAGTCGGGGCCAACGTCCTGACTTTC
>TRBJ2-2|TRBV6-2/TRBV6-3|NA|NA
CASSYPTVLSGELFF
TGTGCCAGCAGTTACCCGACTGTTCTAAGCGGGGAGCTGTTTTTT
>TRBJ1-4|TRBV19|NA|once
CASSQGGRPNEKLFF
TGTGCCAGTAGCCAGGGAGGTCGACCTAATGAAAAACTGTTTTTT
>TRBJ2-5|TRBV11-3|NA|NA
CASSLRQVQETQYF
TGTGCCAGCAGCTTACGACAGGTACAAGAGACCCAGTACTTC
>TRBJ2-2|TRBV19|NA|NA
CASQKGGGNTGELFF
TGTGCCAGTCAAAAGGGAGGAGGGAACACCGGGGAGCTGTTTTTT
>TRBJ1-2|TRBV7-8|NA|NA
CASSPMPFLLSQTNYGYTF
TGTGCCAGCAGCCCTATGCCCTTCCTGCTTAGCCAAACTAACTATGGCTACACCTTC
>TRBJ2-7|TRBV13|TRBD2|NA
CASSLDPGLASEQYF
TGTGCCAGCAGCTTAGACCCGGGACTAGCGAGCGAGCAGTACTTC
>TRBJ2-7|TRBV6-5|TRBD1|NA
CASSRDGTGAYEQYF
TGTGCCAGCAGTAGAGACGGGACAGGGGCGTACGAGCAGTACTTC
>TRBJ2-3|TRBV19|TRBD2|NA
CASSKGAGPADTQYF
TGTGCCAGTAGTAAGGGAGCGGGACCTGCAGATACGCAGTATTTT
>TRBJ2-2|TRBV6-2/TRBV6-3|NA|NA
CASSYRLATGELFF
TGTGCCAGCAGTTACCGTCTAGCCACCGGGGAGCTGTTTTTT
>TRBJ1-4|TRBV5-1|NA|NA
CASSPRAVNEKLFF
TGCGCCAGCAGCCCGAGGGCAGTTAATGAAAAACTGTTTTTT
>TRBJ2-3|TRBV6-2/TRBV6-3|NA|NA
CASSLSTDTQYF
TGTGCCAGCAGCTTAAGCACAGATACGCAGTATTTT
>TRBJ1-2|TRBV9|NA|NA
CASSVVPEVGGYTF
TGTGCCAGCAGCGTAGTTCCGGAGGTGGGTGGCTACACCTTC
>TRBJ2-7|TRBV7-9|TRBD2|NA
CASSYTPLAGSYEQYF
TGTGCCAGCAGCTATACCCCACTAGCGGGAAGTTACGAGCAGTACTTC
>TRBJ2-5|TRBV27|TRBD2|NA
CASSDSSGETQYF
TGTGCCAGCAGTGACTCTAGCGGAGAGACCCAGTACTTC
>TRBJ1-4|TRBV6-9|NA|NA
CASSYSNPADEKLFF
TGTGCCAGCAGTTATTCGAACCCGGCGGATGAAAAACTGTTTTTT
>TRBJ2-3|TRBV9|TRBD2|NA
CASGASGRRDTQYF
TGTGCCAGTGGGGCTAGCGGGAGGAGAGATACGCAGTATTTT
>TRBJ1-2|TRBV5-5|NA|NA
CASSWETLRANYGYTF
TGTGCCAGCAGCTGGGAGACACTCCGAGCTAACTATGGCTACACCTTC
>TRBJ1-2|TRBV4-3|TRBD1|NA
CASSQEQGARGYTF
TGCGCCAGCAGCCAGGAACAGGGGGCGCGTGGCTACACCTTC
>TRBJ1-5|TRBV4-3|NA|NA
CASSQDGGRNQPQHF
TGCGCCAGCAGCCAAGATGGAGGGCGCAATCAGCCCCAGCATTTT